These 2 T cell receptor beta chains were all obtained from the same sample, sequenced in a study of siplizumab effects on memory and regulatory T cells. Profiling relied on immunoSEQ multiplex PCR, and the TCRdb table lists in-frame clones only, not all of them. The data contain about 110,000 clones, just over 90% of them singletons. The sample consisted of Tregs sorted from blood. These receptors were obtained from a human donor in good health.

The chain is built from TRBV9 and TRBJ2-3, with 9 bases identical to TRBD2. CDR1 and CDR2 from the germline V gene are SGDLS and YYNGEE. J lost 2 bases, V lost 0 bases, and 16 bases had no gene match. The CDR3 sequence is 20 residues long. The CDR3 spells CASSVVSGGPPMTVTDTQYF. Written as DNA, the CDR3 is TGTGCCAGCAGCGTAGTGAGCGGGGGGCCTCCCATGACAGTCACAGATACGCAGTATTTT. The full variable domain, completed using reference TRBV9 and TRBJ2-3, is DSGVTQTPKHLITATGQRVTLRCSPRSGDLSVYWYQQSLDQGLQFLIQYYNGEERAKGNILERFSAQQFPDLHSELNLSSLELGDSALYFCASSVVSGGPPMTVTDTQYFGPGTRLTVL.

This chain uses TRBV6-6 with TRBJ1-2; 7 bases are a match to TRBD1. Germline CDR1 and CDR2: MNHNY and SVGAGI (reference sequence). This CDR3 contains 14 residues. V gave up 2 bases and J gave up 6 bases; unmatched junction bases: 6. The CDR3 sequence: CASSYRLTGDGYTF. CDR3 nucleotide sequence: TGTGCCAGCAGTTACCGACTTACAGGGGATGGCTACACCTTC.